What follows are 10 T cell receptor beta chains derived from one specimen sequenced in a study of blood T cell repertoires in COVID-19. Profiled with immunoSEQ multiplex PCR; TCRdb holds only in-frame clones, not every one. This sample has hundreds of thousands of clones, with approximately 91% found just once. The sequenced sample consisted of PBMCs or T cells enriched from blood (not recorded which). These receptor sequences come from a young woman who had been exposed to COVID-19.

The V and J genes are TRBV28 and TRBJ1-5, with TRBD1 matching 7 bases. The CDR3 is 14 amino acids. The junction had 6 bases not matched to a gene; V was cut back by 5 bases and J by 5 bases. Germline-derived CDR1 and CDR2 are MDHEN and SYDVKM. In nucleotides, the CDR3 is TGTGCCAGCAGTGTAGGGGGCGCATATCAGCCCCAGCATTTT. This sequence encodes CASSVGGAYQPQHF.

The rearrangement uses TRBV7-2 and TRBJ1-4; maybe TRBD1 (6 bases). The CDR3 loop spans 16 amino acids. The V gene's germline CDR1 is SGHTA and CDR2 FQGNSA. Between the trimmed V and J ends, which lost 0 bases and 2 bases, there was a span of 10 bases. Here the CDR3 reads CASSLANRATNEKLFF. DNA of the CDR3: TGTGCCAGCAGCTTAGCAAACAGGGCCACTAATGAAAAACTGTTTTTT.

Of note for this clone: Other DNA sequences in this sample translate to the same CDR3. J is TRBJ2-7 and V is TRBV19; D is perhaps TRBD1 (5 bases). The ends were cut back, 4 bases at V and 4 bases at J, with 5 bases in the middle. The germline gives CDR1 LNHDA, CDR2 SQIVND (reference sequence). This CDR3 is 11 amino acids long. CDR3 protein: CASSTGYEQYF. The DNA for the CDR3 is TGTGCCAGTAGTACAGGGTACGAGCAGTACTTC.

J is TRBJ2-5 and V is TRBV24-1, with D unresolved. Trimming took 5 bases from V and 4 from J, leaving 13 bases between them. Germline V CDR1 and CDR2: KGHDR, SFDVKD. The CDR3 consists of 14 residues. CDR3 bases: TGTGCCACCAGTGGTAGTCAGGTAGGAGAGACCCAGTACTTC. This sequence encodes CATSGSQVGETQYF.

The chain joins TRBV9 to TRBJ2-7; TRBD2 matches at 7 bases. Germline V gene sequence: CDR1 SGDLS, CDR2 YYNGEE. This CDR3 has 19 amino acids. The V and J ends lost 3 bases and 1 base, in that order; junction bases with no gene match: 19. The CDR3 loop is CASSAVRTYVGGKSYEQYF. The CDR3 coding sequence is TGTGCCAGCAGCGCCGTAAGGACTTATGTGGGGGGGAAATCCTACGAGCAGTACTTC. The complete variable domain, with remaining parts taken from reference TRBV9 and TRBJ2-7, reads DSGVTQTPKHLITATGQRVTLRCSPRSGDLSVYWYQQSLDQGLQFLIQYYNGEERAKGNILERFSAQQFPDLHSELNLSSLELGDSALYFCASSAVRTYVGGKSYEQYFGPGTRLTVT.

This chain joins TRBV28 and TRBJ2-2; a weak D match, TRBD2 (5 bases). V was clipped by 2 bases and J by 7 bases, with 5 bases between them. The CDR3 extends over 12 amino acids. Germline V lookup: CDR1 MDHEN, CDR2 SYDVKM. The DNA for the CDR3 is TGTGCCAGCAGTTTAGGGAGCGGGGAGCTGTTTTTT. Its translation: CASSLGSGELFF.

This CDR3 is CASSPGQVAGNTIYF. The CDR3, as DNA: TGTGCCAGCTCACCCGGACAGGTCGCTGGAAACACCATATATTTT. This sequence joins TRBV18 and TRBJ1-3, with 7 nucleotides matching TRBD1. CDR1 is KGHSH and CDR2 is LQKENI in the germline V gene. This CDR3 contains 15 residues. Trimming at V came to 3 bases and at J to 2 bases, leaving 4 bases not matched to a gene.

The chain combines TRBV4-1 with TRBJ2-7; no clear D. Looked up from germline, CDR1 is MGHRA and CDR2 is YSYEKL. The CDR3 spans 15 residues. V shed 0 bases and J shed 2 bases, with 11 bases lying between them. The CDR3 DNA sequence: TGCGCCAGCAGCCAAGATCGAACGAGAACCTACGAGCAGTACTTC. Translating gives CASSQDRTRTYEQYF.

This clone appeared a single time. Here the CDR3 DNA reads TGTGCCACCAGTGATCAGGACAGGGGGAACTCTGGGGCCAACGTCCTGACTTTC. Protein sequence: CATSDQDRGNSGANVLTF. This chain connects TRBV24-1 to TRBJ2-6; 10 bases are shared with TRBD1. Trimming removed 3 bases from V and 0 bases from J; junction bases left unmatched: 4. CDR1 is KGHDR and CDR2 is SFDVKD in the germline V gene. CDR3 size: 18 residues.

The table lists this clone with a count of one. V gene TRBV27 combines with J gene TRBJ1-1, with a possible D match to TRBD1 (5 bases). Germline V lookup: CDR1 MNHEY, CDR2 SMNVEV (reference sequence). The CDR3 totals 13 residues. V gave up 6 bases and J gave up 0 bases, with 8 bases separating them. The CDR3 bases are TGTGCCAGCAGCAGGGCTATGAACACTGAAGCTTTCTTT. The encoded protein is CASSRAMNTEAFF.